These 14 T cell receptor beta chains came from one sample sequenced in a study of cytomegalovirus exposure and HLA in healthy donors. PCR used 60 Vbeta primers and 13 Jbeta primers. The repertoire was sequenced with immunoSEQ multiplex PCR; TCRdb's copy has only in-frame clones and lacks some. The table shows some 120,000 clones, with around 80% occurring only once. Sequencing was carried out using PBMCs. These receptors all stem from a man aged 30-40 years in good health and CMV-seronegative.

The chain couples TRBV28 to TRBJ1-2; 9 positions match TRBD1. CDR3 size: 15 residues. Germline-derived CDR1 and CDR2 are MDHEN and SYDVKM. V shed 6 bases and J 4 bases; nucleotides not matched to a gene: 9. CDR3 in amino acids: CASSRNRGQVYGYTF. CDR3 nucleotides: TGTGCCAGCAGCCGTAACAGGGGGCAGGTCTATGGCTACACCTTC.

This chain links TRBV11-3 with TRBJ2-3; D may be TRBD1 (5 bases). The CDR3 loop spans 16 amino acids. CDR1 is SGHNT, CDR2 YENEEA, per germline. V was clipped by 3 bases and J by 3 bases, with 16 bases between them. CDR3 region: CASSLGQGSGTDTQYF. The CDR3 bases are TGTGCCAGCAGCTTGGGGCAGGGAAGTGGGACAGATACGCAGTATTTT.

In its sample, this clone was seen once. This chain joins TRBV5-6 and TRBJ2-6, with TRBD1 matching 8 bases. V lost 6 bases to trimming and J lost 0 bases; unmatched junction nucleotides: 8. The CDR3 contains 17 residues. The germline V gene has CDR1 SGHDT and CDR2 YYEEEE. The CDR3 bases are TGTGCCAGCAATTGGGACAGGACCCGCTCTGGGGCCAACGTCCTGACTTTC. Its translation: CASNWDRTRSGANVLTF.

The count of this clone is one. V usage is TRBV28 and J usage is TRBJ1-5; 7 nucleotides line up with TRBD1. Germline V gives CDR1 MDHEN, CDR2 SYDVKM. The CDR3 covers 18 residues. V dropped 1 base and J dropped 0; count of bases not matched to a gene: 9. The DNA for the CDR3 is TGTGCCAGCAGTTTATTAGGGGGCCCACGAAATAGCAATCAGCCCCAGCATTTT. Protein sequence: CASSLLGGPRNSNQPQHF.

V is TRBV28 and J is TRBJ1-1, with 8 bases fitting TRBD1. This CDR3 spans 14 amino acids. Germline CDR1 and CDR2: MDHEN and SYDVKM. V lost 4 bases to trimming and J lost 1 base; unmatched junction nucleotides: 2. CDR3 sequence reads: CASSSTGGNTEAFF. The CDR3 nucleotides read TGTGCCAGCAGTTCCACAGGGGGGAACACTGAAGCTTTCTTT.

The chain carries TRBV5-6 and TRBJ1-2, with unresolved D. Germline values: CDR1 SGHDT, CDR2 YYEEEE. The V end was cut by 0 bases, the J end by 0 bases, with 12 bases between. The CDR3 has 16 residues. The chain's CDR3 is CASSLGLADTNYGYTF. CDR3 DNA sequence: TGTGCCAGCAGCTTGGGCCTGGCGGATACTAACTATGGCTACACCTTC. Filled out from reference TRBV5-6 and TRBJ1-2, the complete variable domain reads DAGVTQSPTHLIKTRGQQVTLRCSPKSGHDTVSWYQQALGQGPQFIFQYYEEEERQRGNFPDRFSGHQFPNYSSELNVNALLLGDSALYLCASSLGLADTNYGYTFGSGTRLTVV.

This sequence joins TRBV7-3 and TRBJ1-2; tentatively, D is TRBD1 (5 bases). This CDR3 region has 17 residues. Germline V gene lookup returns CDR1 SGHTA and CDR2 FQGTGA. Trimming removed 2 bases from V and 0 bases from J, with 16 bases in between. CDR3 bases: TGTGCCAGCAGCTTAGGGGGGACCTCTACACCTAACTATGGCTACACCTTC. This sequence encodes CASSLGGTSTPNYGYTF.

The chain carries TRBV14 and TRBJ2-1; 7 bases map to TRBD2. Germline loops: CDR1 SGHDN, CDR2 FVKESK. Trimming at V came to 3 bases and at J to 5 bases, leaving 10 bases not matched to a gene. The CDR3 spans 16 residues. The CDR3 region has the DNA TGTGCCAGCAGCCAGCGTAGGGGACTACGCAACAATGAGCAGTTCTTC. This gives the protein CASSQRRGLRNNEQFF.

The chain is built from TRBV30 and TRBJ2-5; D possibly corresponds to TRBD1 (7 bases). The DNA end favors TRBJ2-7, so the J call may be wrong. The CDR3 has 13 amino acids. Germline V CDR1 and CDR2: GTSNPN, SVGIG (reference sequence). Here the CDR3 reads CAWLRQGLDEQYF. For the CDR3, the DNA is TGTGCCTGGCTTAGACAGGGACTGGACGAGCAGTACTTC.

The chain links TRBV7-2 to TRBJ1-5, with a weak D call TRBD1 (5 bases). The CDR3 loop spans 15 amino acids. Trimming removed 0 bases from V and 5 bases from J, with 11 bases in between. CDR1 SGHTA and CDR2 FQGNSA come from the germline V gene. The CDR3 region has the DNA TGTGCCAGCAGCTTAGCGGGCAGGGCCGATCAGCCCCAGCATTTT. It encodes CASSLAGRADQPQHF.

The J gene is TRBJ2-7, the V gene TRBV21-1; the D call TRBD2 from the table was never checked on the DNA. TRBV21-1 is annotated as a pseudogene. This CDR3 region has 12 residues. CDR3 sequence reads: CASSREGGEQYF. The DNA of the CDR3 is TGTGCCAGCAGCAGAGAGGGAGGCGAGCAGTACTTC.

The chain joins TRBV5-1 to TRBJ2-1; 9 bases are shared with TRBD2. There are 15 residues in the CDR3. The trim removed 3 bases at V and 2 bases at J, leaving 3 bases unmatched. Germline CDR1 and CDR2: SGHRS and YFSETQ. The CDR3 region is CASSSLAGAYNEQFF. CDR3 DNA: TGCGCCAGCAGCTCCTTAGCGGGAGCCTACAATGAGCAGTTCTTC.

This clone came up once. The chain uses TRBV5-1 and TRBJ2-5; the match to TRBD2 covers 9 bases. CDR1 and CDR2 from the germline V gene are SGHRS and YFSETQ. After removal of 0 bases from V and 5 bases from J, the junction contained 5 bases not matched to a gene. CDR3 size: 15 residues. CDR3 DNA: TGCGCCAGCAGCTTGGAAGCGGGGGGAGGGGAGACCCAGTACTTC. Translated, it gives CASSLEAGGGETQYF.

V gene TRBV7-2 combines with J gene TRBJ2-1, with 10 bases aligning to TRBD1. V gave up 3 bases and J gave up 0 bases; unmatched junction bases: 5. Germline values: CDR1 SGHTA, CDR2 FQGNSA. The CDR3 sequence is 17 residues long. CDR3 DNA: TGTGCCAGCAGCTTGATCGGGACAGGGGTCTCCTACAATGAGCAGTTCTTC. Its protein is CASSLIGTGVSYNEQFF.